This T cell receptor beta chain emerged from a study of patients and donors after allogeneic stem cell transplantation. This clonotype was counted only a few times. TCRdb reprocessed the RT-PCR reads with MiXCR, giving one entry per CDR3 protein. The data contain under 200,000 distinct CDR3 sequences, about 32% of them singletons. This CDR3 has 16 residues. J lost 5 bases, V lost 0 bases, and 4 bases had no gene match. The germline V gene encodes CDR1 LGHNA and CDR2 YNFKEQ. Material: blood, either unsorted or a sorted T cell fraction (not recorded which). The receptor comes from a human donor who was either an allogeneic HSCT recipient or a stem cell or donor lymphocyte infusion donor (not recorded which). It is not recorded whose cells these are; they may come from a transplant donor. This rearrangement joins TRBV4-2 to TRBJ2-2, with TRBD2 identical over 9 bases. In nucleotides, the CDR3 is TGTGCCAGCAGCCAAGAGGCTAGCGGGATGACCGGGGAGCTGTTTTTT. Translated: CASSQEASGMTGELFF.